The 19 T cell receptor beta chains below all came from one sample that was sequenced in a study of blood T cell repertoires in COVID-19. TCRdb's table, derived via immunoSEQ multiplex PCR, lists solely in-frame clones and lacks some. This sample has about 430,000 clones, with around nine tenths found just once. The sequencing input was peripheral blood. The receptor set was obtained from a man in his late teens or twenties with COVID-19, enrolled during active disease.

The chain links TRBV9 to TRBJ1-2; D unresolved. Germline values: CDR1 SGDLS, CDR2 YYNGEE. Between the trimmed V and J ends, which lost 0 bases and 8 bases, there was a span of 14 bases. The CDR3 sequence is 14 residues long. The CDR3 DNA sequence: TGTGCCAGCAGCGTAGCGTCGGAGAGTCGAGGCTACACCTTC. It is translated as CASSVASESRGYTF.

V gene TRBV7-9 combines with J gene TRBJ2-7; 11 positions match TRBD2. The V segment lost 0 bases and the J segment 3 bases; nucleotides outside the gene matches: 1. CDR1 SEHNR and CDR2 FQNEAQ come from the germline V gene (reference sequence). This CDR3 is 15 amino acids long. CDR3 DNA: TGTGCCAGCAGCTTAGCAACTAGCGGGAGCTACGAGCAGTACTTC. Amino acid sequence: CASSLATSGSYEQYF.

This chain connects TRBV6-4 to TRBJ1-1; the match to TRBD1 covers 9 bases. Germline-derived CDR1 and CDR2 are MRHNA and SNTAGT. V trimming: 2 bases; J trimming: 11 bases; junction bases outside the gene matches: 15. The CDR3 loop spans 16 amino acids. The CDR3 reads CASSDTGPGQGLRAFF. In nucleotides, the CDR3 is TGTGCCAGCAGTGACACGGGACCGGGACAGGGTCTGCGGGCTTTCTTT.

The chain combines TRBV7-9 with TRBJ1-1; no firm D call. This CDR3 spans 13 amino acids. Trimming stripped 2 bases from V and 1 base from J, with 5 bases between. CDR1 is SEHNR, CDR2 FQNEAQ, per germline (reference sequence). The CDR3: CASSLQENTEAFF. Written as DNA, the CDR3 is TGTGCCAGCAGCTTACAGGAGAACACTGAAGCTTTCTTT.

The chain is built from TRBV3-1 (or the pseudogene TRBV3-2) and TRBJ2-5, with 8 bases aligning to TRBD2. The J segment lost 1 base and the V segment lost 0 bases, leaving 10 bases of the junction unmatched. This CDR3 region has 18 residues. Per germline, CDR1 LGHDT and CDR2 YNNKEL (reference sequence). CDR3 bases: TGTGCCAGCAGCCAAGATCGCCGTCCGGGAGGGCCCCAAGAGACCCAGTACTTC. It is translated as CASSQDRRPGGPQETQYF.

In nucleotides, the CDR3 is TGCGCCAGCAGCTTGTTATCAGAGAACACTGAAGCTTTCTTT. Its protein is CASSLLSENTEAFF. This rearrangement joins TRBV5-1 to TRBJ1-1; D uncertain. V lost 1 base, J lost 1 base, and 8 bases lay in between. Looked up from germline, CDR1 is SGHRS and CDR2 is YFSETQ. The CDR3 spans 14 residues. Full variable domain (missing parts from reference TRBV5-1 and TRBJ1-1): KAGVTQTPRYLIKTRGQQVTLSCSPISGHRSVSWYQQTPGQGLQFLFEYFSETQRNKGNFPGRFSGRQFSNSRSEMNVSTLELGDSALYLCASSLLSENTEAFFGQGTRLTVV.

This chain connects TRBV14 to TRBJ1-1; possible D gene TRBD1, 6 bases. The CDR3 is 16 amino acids. V was pared by 0 bases and J by 5 bases, with 16 bases between. From germline, CDR1 is SGHDN and CDR2 FVKESK. The CDR3 coding sequence is TGTGCCAGCAGCCAAGAACCGGGACACCTTGGGACTGAAGCTTTCTTT. It yields the protein CASSQEPGHLGTEAFF.

The chain uses TRBV30 and TRBJ2-1; 7 bases are shared with TRBD2. Trimming removed 5 bases from V and 5 bases from J; junction bases left unmatched: 9. The CDR3 contains 14 residues. In germline, CDR1 is GTSNPN, CDR2 SVGIG (reference sequence). CDR3 loop: CAWESPAGDNEQFF. The CDR3 DNA is TGTGCCTGGGAGTCACCGGCGGGGGACAATGAGCAGTTCTTC.

The gene calls are TRBV9 and TRBJ2-1; a weak D match, TRBD2 (6 bases). Germline V CDR1 and CDR2: SGDLS, YYNGEE. V was trimmed by 3 bases and J by 8 bases, leaving 9 bases between them. There are 12 residues in the CDR3. CDR3 coding DNA: TGTGCCAGCAGCGATCTAGCGTATGAGCAGTTCTTC. It codes for CASSDLAYEQFF.

This sequence joins TRBV7-9 and TRBJ2-7; 7 positions match TRBD2. The length of the CDR3 is 13 residues. V gave up 1 base and J gave up 6 bases; unmatched junction bases: 3. Germline V gene lookup returns CDR1 SEHNR and CDR2 FQNEAQ (reference sequence). CDR3 DNA sequence: TGTGCCAGCAGCTTAGTTCCGGGAGGCGAGCAGTACTTC. This gives the protein CASSLVPGGEQYF.

This chain links TRBV5-1 with TRBJ2-7; 9 positions match TRBD1. CDR3 length: 17 residues. CDR1 SGHRS and CDR2 YFSETQ come from the germline V gene. Unmatched junction bases numbered 16, after V lost 4 bases and J lost 5 bases. Here the CDR3 DNA reads TGCGCCAGCAGCCTGACCCACTGGGACAGGGTAAAGAACGAGCAGTACTTC. This gives the protein CASSLTHWDRVKNEQYF.

The gene calls are TRBV6-4 and TRBJ1-5; 10 bases match TRBD1. Germline CDR1 reads MRHNA; CDR2 reads SNTAGT. Trimming cost V 5 bases and J 3 bases; bases outside gene matches: 4. The CDR3 length is 15 residues. The CDR3 DNA is TGTGCCAGCAGTCAGGACAGGGGGTTCAATCAGCCCCAGCATTTT. Its translation is CASSQDRGFNQPQHF.

This clone was detected only once. The chain is built from TRBV7-4 and TRBJ2-7; perhaps TRBD1 as D (5 bases). V dropped 3 bases and J dropped 0 bases, with 12 bases sitting between them. Germline V gene lookup returns CDR1 SGHVT and CDR2 SQSDAQ. The CDR3 spans 15 residues. The CDR3 DNA sequence: TGTGCCAGCAGCTTGGGGCCCAAGAGCTCCTACGAGCAGTACTTC. Translated: CASSLGPKSSYEQYF.

This clone was counted only a few times. The rearrangement uses TRBV7-9 and TRBJ2-1; maybe TRBD2 (6 bases). Germline CDR1 is SEHNR and CDR2 is FQNEAQ (reference sequence). The V end was cut by 1 base, the J end by 5 bases, with 12 bases between. The CDR3 extends over 15 amino acids. The CDR3 sequence is CASSLVLATDNEQFF. CDR3 nucleotides: TGTGCCAGCAGCTTAGTGCTAGCGACCGACAATGAGCAGTTCTTC.

This sequence joins TRBV2 and TRBJ1-3; TRBD1 matches at 10 bases. Trimming cost V 6 bases and J 5 bases; bases outside gene matches: 4. In germline, CDR1 is SNHLY, CDR2 FYNNEI. CDR3 length: 14 residues. CDR3 residues: CASRGTGVRNTIYF. In DNA, the CDR3 is TGTGCCAGCAGAGGGACAGGGGTGCGAAACACCATATATTTT.

The chain uses TRBV27 and TRBJ2-7; TRBD2 might be the D (7 bases). Germline V lookup: CDR1 MNHEY, CDR2 SMNVEV (reference sequence). The V end was cut by 6 bases, the J end by 2 bases, with 11 bases between. The CDR3 is made up of 13 amino acids. CDR3 region: CASSRRGPYEQYF. The CDR3 DNA reads as TGTGCCAGCAGCCGGCGGGGGCCCTACGAGCAGTACTTC.

This chain connects TRBV5-1 to TRBJ1-1, with 10 bases matching TRBD1. CDR1 and CDR2 (germline): SGHRS, YFSETQ. V was pared by 2 bases and J by 7 bases, with 14 bases of the junction left unmatched. This CDR3 is built from 17 residues. The CDR3 protein is CASSLGGQGIAGLEAFF. CDR3 DNA sequence: TGCGCCAGCAGCTTAGGGGGACAGGGGATCGCGGGTCTTGAAGCTTTCTTT. The complete variable domain, with remaining parts taken from reference TRBV5-1 and TRBJ1-1, reads KAGVTQTPRYLIKTRGQQVTLSCSPISGHRSVSWYQQTPGQGLQFLFEYFSETQRNKGNFPGRFSGRQFSNSRSEMNVSTLELGDSALYLCASSLGGQGIAGLEAFFGQGTRLTVV.

This clone was observed a single time. The chain has TRBV19 and TRBJ2-7; 9 bases are shared with TRBD1. Germline V lookup: CDR1 LNHDA, CDR2 SQIVND (reference sequence). The CDR3 is made up of 14 amino acids. With 4 bases clipped from V and 3 bases from J, the junction kept 4 bases outside the gene matches. The CDR3 is CASSNRDRDYEQYF. The CDR3 DNA is TGTGCCAGTAGTAACCGGGACAGGGACTACGAGCAGTACTTC.

The chain uses TRBV19 and TRBJ1-1; D is perhaps TRBD1 (6 bases). CDR3 size: 16 residues. Trimming stripped 7 bases from V and 3 bases from J, with 21 bases between. Germline CDR1 LNHDA, CDR2 SQIVND (reference sequence). The CDR3 DNA is TGTGCCAGTATACCCTTCGGGGGGGCCGTGGACACTGAAGCTTTCTTT. This codes for CASIPFGGAVDTEAFF.